These 21 T cell receptor beta chains share one sample of origin, sequenced in a study of T cells after yellow fever vaccination. TCRdb reanalysed the 5' RACE reads using MiXCR and keeps one entry per CDR3 protein. This table has about 350,000 distinct CDR3 sequences, approximately 8% appearing once. The source was PBMCs, collected roughly 47 days after the first yellow fever vaccination. Source of these receptors: a man aged 18 to 35 who received the YFV17D yellow fever vaccine.

The chain links TRBV11-2 to TRBJ2-5; D is perhaps TRBD2 (5 bases). CDR1 and CDR2 (germline): SGHAT, FQNNGV. The CDR3 contains 13 residues. The germline V and J ends were trimmed by 7 bases and 4 bases, with 13 bases remaining between them. The CDR3 is CASTMEARETQYF. In nucleotides, the CDR3 is TGTGCCAGCACCATGGAGGCGAGAGAGACCCAGTACTTC.

This clonotype has a handful of counts. The chain recombines TRBV27 with TRBJ2-7; possibly TRBD1 for D (6 bases). The CDR3 is 15 residues long. The germline V gene encodes CDR1 MNHEY and CDR2 SMNVEV (reference sequence). V was cut by 11 bases and J by 0 bases, with 20 bases left in between. The CDR3 spells CASHGAGAGSYEQYF. The CDR3 coding sequence is TGTGCCTCTCATGGGGCAGGGGCTGGCTCCTACGAGCAGTACTTC.

The CDR3 here is CASSLGQGVAGELFF. In DNA form, the CDR3 reads TGTGCCAGCAGTTTAGGGCAGGGGGTGGCCGGGGAGCTGTTTTTT. The chain uses TRBV12-3 or TRBV12-4 and TRBJ2-2, with 7 bases matching TRBD1. V dropped 1 base and J dropped 6; count of bases not matched to a gene: 5. The CDR3 totals 15 residues.

The gene calls are TRBV6-1 and TRBJ1-5; D is undetermined. CDR1 MNHNS and CDR2 SASEGT come from the germline V gene. There are 16 residues in the CDR3. V was trimmed by 4 bases and J by 0 bases, leaving 13 bases between them. This CDR3 reads CASSGTGGNSNQPQHF. The CDR3 coding sequence is TGTGCCAGCAGTGGGACGGGAGGTAATAGCAATCAGCCCCAGCATTTT.

The genes are TRBV18 and TRBJ2-7, with D hard to call. Looked up from germline, CDR1 is KGHSH and CDR2 is LQKENI. The V end was cut by 0 bases, the J end by 2 bases, with 8 bases between. The CDR3 runs 14 residues. CDR3 residues: CASSPPAGPYEQYF. In nucleotides, the CDR3 is TGTGCCAGCTCACCACCAGCTGGGCCCTACGAGCAGTACTTC. Filled out from reference TRBV18 and TRBJ2-7, the complete variable domain reads NAGVMQNPRHLVRRRGQEARLRCSPMKGHSHVYWYRQLPEEGLKFMVYLQKENIIDESGMPKERFSAEFPKEGPSILRIQQVVRGDSAAYFCASSPPAGPYEQYFGPGTRLTVT.

This clonotype was counted only a few times. This rearrangement joins TRBV9 to TRBJ2-3; weak D call: TRBD2 (6 bases). The V end was cut by 1 base, the J end by 4 bases, with 13 bases between. CDR1 SGDLS and CDR2 YYNGEE come from the germline V gene. The CDR3 is 15 residues long. CDR3 coding DNA: TGTGCCAGCAGCGTACTAGCCGGGGGAGCAGATACGCAGTATTTT. Translating gives CASSVLAGGADTQYF.

DNA for the CDR3: TGCGCCAGCAGCCCTCGGACTAGCGGGGGATCCACCTACAATGAGCAGTTCTTC. Protein sequence: CASSPRTSGGSTYNEQFF. This rearrangement joins TRBV5-1 to TRBJ2-1, with TRBD2 matching over 13 bases. Per germline, CDR1 SGHRS and CDR2 YFSETQ. The V segment lost 4 bases and the J segment 2 bases; nucleotides outside the gene matches: 9. This CDR3 is 18 amino acids long.

This clonotype was observed a handful of times. The J gene is TRBJ2-3, the V gene TRBV7-9, with D perhaps matching TRBD2 (5 bases). Germline lookup yields CDR1 SEHNR and CDR2 FQNEAQ (reference sequence). The CDR3 is made up of 13 amino acids. Trimming removed 0 bases from V and 5 bases from J, with 6 bases in between. CDR3: CASSLAEVDTQYF. The DNA for the CDR3 is TGTGCCAGCAGCTTAGCGGAGGTAGATACGCAGTATTTT.

The CDR3 bases are TGTGCCAGTAGTGCAAACAGGGGCCCCGGGGCTGAAGCTTTCTTT. This sequence encodes CASSANRGPGAEAFF. This chain connects TRBV19 to TRBJ1-1; 7 bases agree with TRBD1. The V gene end was trimmed by 5 bases and the J gene end by 6 bases; junction bases not matched to a gene: 12. Germline V gene sequence: CDR1 LNHDA, CDR2 SQIVND (reference sequence). This CDR3 has 15 amino acids. The entire variable domain, with the rest obtained from reference TRBV19 and TRBJ1-1, is as follows: DGGITQSPKYLFRKEGQNVTLSCEQNLNHDAMYWYRQDPGQGLRLIYYSQIVNDFQKGDIAEGYSVSREKKESFPLTVTSAQKNPTAFYLCASSANRGPGAEAFFGQGTRLTVV.

Only a few counts were recorded for this clonotype. V and J are TRBV28 and TRBJ1-2; D is possibly TRBD1 (6 bases). Germline assignment: CDR1 MDHEN and CDR2 SYDVKM. Trimming left V 3 bases short and J 2 bases short, with 7 bases between. CDR3 length equals 13 residues. In nucleotides, the CDR3 is TGTGCCAGCAGTTTCGGGACAAACTATGGCTACACCTTC. Protein: CASSFGTNYGYTF.

This clonotype was counted at least ten times. The chain couples TRBV4-3 to TRBJ1-2, with D hard to call. There are 14 residues in the CDR3. Germline lookup yields CDR1 LGHNA and CDR2 YSLEER. V was pared by 4 bases and J by 4 bases, with 13 bases between. CDR3 amino acids: CASSPPASGYGYTF. The DNA for the CDR3 is TGCGCCAGCAGCCCCCCGGCAAGCGGCTATGGCTACACCTTC.

This clonotype was observed a handful of times. V and J are TRBV29-1 and TRBJ1-2, with D possibly matching TRBD1 (6 bases). Trimming took off 3 bases at V and 14 bases at J, with 16 bases between the two ends. The CDR3 sequence is 11 residues long. Looked up from germline, CDR1 is SQVTM and CDR2 is ANQGSEA. The CDR3 DNA is TGCAGCGTTGATAGTGGTACAGGGATAACCTTC. Protein sequence: CSVDSGTGITF.

The sample holds a few counts of this clonotype. V usage is TRBV4-2 and J usage is TRBJ1-3; TRBD1 is a possible D gene (6 bases). Germline-derived CDR1 and CDR2 are LGHNA and YNFKEQ. Trimming took off 0 bases at V and 2 bases at J, with 8 bases between the two ends. The CDR3 length is 15 residues. DNA for the CDR3: TGTGCCAGCAGCCAAGAAGGGGGTACTGGAAACACCATATATTTT. Amino acid sequence: CASSQEGGTGNTIYF.

The sample holds a few counts of this clonotype. The chain recombines TRBV7-8 with TRBJ2-3; the match to TRBD2 covers 14 bases. In germline, CDR1 is SGHVS, CDR2 FQNEAQ. V lost 5 bases, J lost 4 bases, and 5 bases stayed unmatched. The CDR3 totals 16 residues. The CDR3 DNA sequence: TGTGCCAGCAGCCCGGGACTAGCGGGGGAACCAGATACGCAGTATTTT. The encoded protein is CASSPGLAGEPDTQYF.

In this sample, this clonotype turned up many times. V usage is TRBV7-8 and J usage is TRBJ1-5; D not certain. V gave up 1 base and J gave up 5 bases, with 6 bases separating them. Germline values: CDR1 SGHVS, CDR2 FQNEAQ. The CDR3 consists of 13 residues. The CDR3 here is CASSLDRYQPQHF. The CDR3, as DNA: TGTGCCAGCAGCTTAGACCGATATCAGCCCCAGCATTTT.

This clonotype was found many times. The gene calls are TRBV5-1 and TRBJ2-5; D gene unclear. Trimming took 2 bases from V and 1 from J, leaving 9 bases between them. Germline V lookup: CDR1 SGHRS, CDR2 YFSETQ. This CDR3 has 14 residues. DNA for the CDR3: TGCGCCAGCAGCTTCTCGGTCCCCCAAGAGACCCAGTACTTC. This codes for CASSFSVPQETQYF.

The J gene is TRBJ2-3, the V gene TRBV5-1; 10 bases are a match to TRBD1. Germline values: CDR1 SGHRS, CDR2 YFSETQ. CDR3 length: 19 residues. With V trimmed by 4 bases and J by 0 bases, 14 bases remained unmatched. CDR3 sequence reads: CASSIRGTGVRQSTDTQYF. DNA of the CDR3: TGCGCCAGCAGCATCCGAGGGACAGGGGTTAGGCAGAGCACAGATACGCAGTATTTT.

This clonotype was seen many times. The CDR3 protein is CASSLEENQPQHF. The DNA of the CDR3 is TGTGCCAGCAGCTTAGAGGAAAATCAGCCCCAGCATTTT. The rearrangement joins TRBV7-2 to TRBJ1-5; D is uncertain. Looked up from germline, CDR1 is SGHTA and CDR2 is FQGNSA. This CDR3 is 13 amino acids long. Trimming shortened V by 1 base and J by 4 bases, and 5 bases separated the two germline ends.

The chain has TRBV5-1 and TRBJ2-1, with a tentative D call TRBD1 (6 bases). Per the germline V gene, CDR1 is SGHRS and CDR2 is YFSETQ. This CDR3 has 15 residues. Trimming pared 4 bases from V and 6 bases from J, leaving 17 bases between. In DNA, the CDR3 is TGCGCCAGCAGCGATCCCAGGACAGCTCGCAATGAGCAGTTCTTC. Amino acid sequence: CASSDPRTARNEQFF.

The chain joins TRBV7-2 to TRBJ2-7; TRBD2 might be the D (5 bases). CDR1 SGHTA and CDR2 FQGNSA come from the germline V gene. The CDR3 extends over 15 amino acids. V shed 1 base and J shed 4 bases, with 14 bases lying between them. The CDR3 bases are TGTGCCAGCAGCTTAGGATTGCCGGGGAGATACGAGCAGTACGTC. The encoded protein is CASSLGLPGRYEQYV.

As regards this clonotype: Germline and junction disagree at one end, which may indicate a read error. V usage is TRBV28 and J usage is TRBJ2-3, with a tentative D call TRBD1 (6 bases). Germline V gene lookup returns CDR1 MDHEN and CDR2 SYDVKM. The CDR3 extends over 13 amino acids. The CDR3 loop reads CASNQGSTDTQYF. The CDR3 DNA follows: TGTGCCAGCAACCAGGGGAGCACGGATACGCAGTATTTT.